This note documents a single T cell receptor beta chain sequence. This record comes from a study of OX40 agonist ivuxolimab in advanced cancers. V lost 7 bases and J 5 bases, leaving 12 bases between the germline ends. Germline lookup yields CDR1 MNHNS and CDR2 SASEGT. The CDR3 has 14 amino acids. This table comes from immunoSEQ multiplex PCR, and its TCRdb copy is limited to in-frame clones, with some not included. The sample includes roughly 63,000 clones, about 88% seen only once; the top ten take roughly 1.2%. The source material was CD4+ or CD8+ T cells sorted from blood, sampled in a trial of the OX40 agonist ivuxolimab. This rearrangement joins TRBV6-1 to TRBJ1-6, with D perhaps matching TRBD1 (5 bases). The origin of this receptor is an adult with an advanced solid tumor such as melanoma, head and neck, liver or kidney cancer. CDR3 DNA sequence: TGTGCCAGCAAAGGGGCCATAAATAATTCACCCCTCCACTTT. Its protein is CASKGAINNSPLHF.